This is a list of T cell receptor beta chains from one sample in a study of T cell responses to AZD1222 COVID-19 vaccine. The table came from immunoSEQ multiplex PCR; TCRdb's copy has only in-frame clones and leaves some out. Among 100,000 or so clones listed, approximately 90% were seen once. The sequences come from peripheral blood, collected on day 0 of AZD1222 vaccination. The receptor source for this set is an adult in good health. Both conserved end residues are part of each CDR3. The order of the fields is clone size, D gene, V gene, J gene, CDR3 protein, CDR3 DNA. The D gene is left open where the match is weak. The size field is filled for only some rows; it gives once, few, many or a size class.

.	.	TRBV6-2/TRBV6-3	TRBJ2-3	CASSPLVSATSTDTQYF	TGTGCCAGCAGCCCCCTCGTTAGCGCCACTAGCACAGATACGCAGTATTTT
.	.	TRBV5-1	TRBJ2-7	CASSFTGTGGYEQYF	TGCGCCAGCAGCTTCACCGGGACTGGGGGCTACGAGCAGTACTTC
.	.	TRBV19	TRBJ2-2	CASSIVQGRGELFF	TGTGCCAGTAGTATAGTTCAGGGGCGAGGGGAGCTGTTTTTT
.	.	TRBV5-6	TRBJ1-2	CASSLPAYGYTF	TGTGCCAGCAGCTTGCCGGCCTATGGCTACACCTTC
.	.	TRBV5-1	TRBJ1-2	CASSLVAGSYGYTF	TGCGCCAGCAGCTTGGTTGCTGGGTCCTATGGCTACACCTTC
once	.	TRBV28	TRBJ2-5	CASSLSGGGQETQYF	TGTGCCAGCAGTTTGTCAGGGGGAGGCCAAGAGACCCAGTACTTC
once	.	TRBV7-9	TRBJ1-6	CASSLAQAARGSPLHF	TGTGCCAGCAGCTTAGCGCAGGCAGCGCGGGGTTCACCCCTCCACTTT
.	.	TRBV23-1	TRBJ1-6	CASSHAPNSPLHF	TGCGCCAGCAGTCACGCCCCCAATTCACCCCTCCACTTT
once	.	TRBV30	TRBJ2-1	CAWSLKGGASYNEQFF	TGTGCCTGGAGCCTCAAGGGGGGCGCCTCCTACAATGAGCAGTTCTTC
.	TRBD1	TRBV7-9	TRBJ1-1	CASSPPDRGGEAFF	TGTGCCAGCAGCCCTCCTGACAGGGGAGGTGAAGCTTTCTTT
.	.	TRBV18	TRBJ2-2	CASSPVGGVTGELFF	TGTGCCAGCTCACCAGTTGGCGGGGTAACCGGGGAGCTGTTTTTT
.	TRBD2	TRBV29-1	TRBJ2-1	CSVEWAGGPYNEQFF	TGCAGCGTTGAATGGGCGGGGGGCCCCTACAATGAGCAGTTCTTC
once	.	TRBV12-3/TRBV12-4	TRBJ1-4	CASSFMQGEKLFF	TGTGCCAGCAGTTTCATGCAGGGCGAAAAACTGTTTTTT
.	.	TRBV7-6	TRBJ2-1	CASSLGNNEQFF	TGTGCCAGCAGCTTAGGGAACAATGAGCAGTTCTTC
.	.	TRBV5-1	TRBJ1-2	CASSLDGTTVGGYTF	TGCGCCAGCAGCTTGGATGGGACAACCGTGGGTGGCTACACCTTC
once	TRBD1	TRBV27	TRBJ1-2	CASSSSRTGGTDGYTF	TGTGCCAGCAGTTCCTCCCGGACAGGGGGGACGGATGGCTACACCTTC
few	.	TRBV5-4	TRBJ2-7	CASSRASGDEQYF	TGTGCCAGCAGTCGCGCCTCCGGGGACGAGCAGTACTTC
.	.	TRBV7-3	TRBJ2-3	CASSLTWGVRDTQYF	TGTGCCAGCAGCTTAACGTGGGGGGTAAGGGATACGCAGTATTTT
.	.	TRBV19	TRBJ1-2	CASTTMAGGRFGGYTF	TGTGCCAGTACCACCATGGCGGGGGGCAGGTTTGGTGGCTACACCTTC
.	TRBD1	TRBV27	TRBJ1-5	CASREGASRPQHF	TGTGCCAGCAGGGAGGGGGCCTCACGGCCCCAGCATTTT
.	TRBD1	TRBV5-6	TRBJ1-5	CASSSTGGAGQPQHF	TGTGCCAGCAGCTCGACAGGGGGCGCCGGTCAGCCCCAGCATTTT
.	.	TRBV6-1	TRBJ1-5	CASSEAQNQPQHF	TGTGCCAGCAGTGAAGCGCAGAATCAGCCCCAGCATTTT
once	TRBD1	TRBV27	TRBJ1-4	CASSLSRPGGKDEKLFF	TGTGCCAGCAGTTTATCCCGACCAGGGGGCAAGGATGAAAAACTGTTTTTT
few	.	TRBV20-1	TRBJ1-1	CSASKAFF	TGCAGTGCTAGTAAAGCTTTCTTT
.	TRBD1	TRBV3-1/TRBV3-2	TRBJ1-1	CASSLGDRGTEAFF	TGTGCCAGCAGCCTTGGTGACAGGGGCACTGAAGCTTTCTTT
.	TRBD1	TRBV6-5	TRBJ1-3	CASSYPVQGAGNTIYF	TGTGCCAGCAGTTACCCCGTACAGGGGGCTGGAAACACCATATATTTT
.	TRBD1	TRBV27	TRBJ1-2	CASRSLGTGNYGYTF	TGTGCCAGCAGGTCTTTAGGGACAGGGAACTATGGCTACACCTTC
.	TRBD1	TRBV2	TRBJ1-5	CASSEGTGHQPQHF	TGTGCCAGCAGTGAGGGGACAGGGCATCAGCCCCAGCATTTT
.	TRBD1	TRBV5-4	TRBJ1-5	CASSWGGQGATQPQHF	TGTGCCAGCAGCTGGGGGGGACAGGGGGCGACTCAGCCCCAGCATTTT
.	.	TRBV5-1	TRBJ2-2	CASSLGHIGTGELFF	TGCGCCAGCAGCTTGGGACATATAGGCACCGGGGAGCTGTTTTTT
once	.	TRBV24-1	TRBJ1-4	CATSGGYENEKLFF	TGTGCCACCAGTGGAGGCTACGAGAATGAAAAACTGTTTTTT
.	TRBD2	TRBV27	TRBJ2-7	CASSRGTSGGTYEQYF	TGTGCCAGCAGCCGAGGGACTAGCGGGGGGACCTACGAGCAGTACTTC
.	.	TRBV21-1	TRBJ1-5	CASTRTGSDQPQHF	TGTGCCAGCACCAGGACAGGGTCGGATCAGCCCCAGCATTTT
many	.	TRBV4-3	TRBJ2-6	CASSQDSQSSGANVLTF	TGCGCCAGCAGCCAAGACAGCCAGAGCTCTGGGGCCAACGTCCTGACTTTC
.	.	TRBV7-2	TRBJ1-4	CASSLRRNEKLFF	TGTGCCAGCAGCTTAAGGAGGAATGAAAAACTGTTTTTT